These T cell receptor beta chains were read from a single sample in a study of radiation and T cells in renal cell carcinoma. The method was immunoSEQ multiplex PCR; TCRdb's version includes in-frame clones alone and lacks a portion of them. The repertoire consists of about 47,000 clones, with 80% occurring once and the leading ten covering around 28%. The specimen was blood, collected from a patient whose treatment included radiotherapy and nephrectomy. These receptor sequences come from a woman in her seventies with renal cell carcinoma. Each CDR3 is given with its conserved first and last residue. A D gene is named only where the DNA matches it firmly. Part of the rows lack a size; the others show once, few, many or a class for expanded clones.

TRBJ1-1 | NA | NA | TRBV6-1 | TGTGCCAGCAGTGAAGCACAGGGAGTCAGCACTGAAGCTTTCTTT | CASSEAQGVSTEAFF
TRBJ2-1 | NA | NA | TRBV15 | TGTGCCACCAGCAGAGATCCGAGGATAGCCGGACACAATGAGCAGTTCTTC | CATSRDPRIAGHNEQFF
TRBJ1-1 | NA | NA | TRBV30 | TGTGCCTGGAGTGGTGTGGCGCCCTGGGAAGCTTTCTTT | CAWSGVAPWEAFF
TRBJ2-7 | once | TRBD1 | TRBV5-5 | TGTGCCAGCAGGAGCCAGACAGGGTGGAGCTCCTACGAGCAGTACTTC | CASRSQTGWSSYEQYF
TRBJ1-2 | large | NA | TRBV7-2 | TGTGCCAGCAGCTTATATGACAGCAACTATGGCTACACCTTC | CASSLYDSNYGYTF
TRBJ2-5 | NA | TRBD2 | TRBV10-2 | TGCGCCAGCAGTGAGGGGACTAGCGGGGGGGCCCAAGAGACCCAGTACTTC | CASSEGTSGGAQETQYF
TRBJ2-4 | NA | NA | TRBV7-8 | TGTGCCAGCAGCTTAGTTGAGGGGTCAAACATTCAGTACTTC | CASSLVEGSNIQYF
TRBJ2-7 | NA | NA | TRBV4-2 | TGTGCCAGCAGCCAAGAAGCCGCCGACAGATCCTACTACGAGCAGTACTTC | CASSQEAADRSYYEQYF
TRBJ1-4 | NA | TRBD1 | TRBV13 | TGTGCCAGCAGCCCGGACAGGGATAATGAAAAACTGTTTTTT | CASSPDRDNEKLFF
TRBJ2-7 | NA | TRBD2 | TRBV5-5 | TGTGCCAGCAGCTTGCGGAGCGGGGGCGAACTGGGGGTTTACGAGCAGTACTTC | CASSLRSGGELGVYEQYF
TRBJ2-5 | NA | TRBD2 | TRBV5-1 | TGCGCCAGCAGCACTAGCGGGGGGGCCGAGGGTCAAGAGACCCAGTACTTC | CASSTSGGAEGQETQYF
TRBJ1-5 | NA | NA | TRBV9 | TGTGCCAGCAGCGTAGCAGGGCAGGGGAATCAGCCCCAGCATTTT | CASSVAGQGNQPQHF
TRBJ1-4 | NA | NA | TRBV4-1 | TGCGCCAGCAGCCAAGATGGGCAGGGAGTCAATGAAAAACTGTTTTTT | CASSQDGQGVNEKLFF
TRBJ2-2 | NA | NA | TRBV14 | TGTGCCAGCAGTCCGAGGGTCCCCCGTGCGGGCGGGGAGCTGTTTTTT | CASSPRVPRAGGELFF
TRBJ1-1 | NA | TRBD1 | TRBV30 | TGTGCCTGGAGCGACAGGGGGTGGACTGAAGCTTTCTTT | CAWSDRGWTEAFF
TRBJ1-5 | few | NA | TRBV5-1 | TGCGCCAGCAGCTTGACCGGGAGGGATCAGCCCCAGCATTTT | CASSLTGRDQPQHF
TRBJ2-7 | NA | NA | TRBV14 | TGTGCCAGCAGCCAAGGTCAGGGGCGTTTCTACGAGCAGTACTTC | CASSQGQGRFYEQYF
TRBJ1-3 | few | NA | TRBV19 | TGTGCCAGTAAGCAGATCTCTGGAAACACCATATATTTT | CASKQISGNTIYF
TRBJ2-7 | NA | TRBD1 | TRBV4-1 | TGCGCCAGCAGCCAAGATAGAGCCGGACAGGGGGCTTCCTACGAGCAGTACTTC | CASSQDRAGQGASYEQYF
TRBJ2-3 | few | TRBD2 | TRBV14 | TGTGCCAGCAGCCAGAGACTAGCGGGAGGTACAGATACGCAGTATTTT | CASSQRLAGGTDTQYF
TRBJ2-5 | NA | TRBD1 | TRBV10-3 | TGTGCCACGAGAGGGACCGGGACAGGGGGCGAGACCCAGTACTTC | CATRGTGTGGETQYF
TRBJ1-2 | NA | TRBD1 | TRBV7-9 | TGTGCCAGCAGCCACCGGGACAGGGCATACTATGGCTACACCTTC | CASSHRDRAYYGYTF
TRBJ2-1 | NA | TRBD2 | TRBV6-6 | TGTGCCAGCAGTCAGATAGCGGGAGTTAGAAATGAGCAGTTCTTC | CASSQIAGVRNEQFF
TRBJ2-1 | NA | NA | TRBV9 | TGTGCCAGCAGCGCGTACTACACCAATGAGCAGTTCTTC | CASSAYYTNEQFF
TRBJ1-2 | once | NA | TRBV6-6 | TGTGCCAGCGTTAGGGGCGCGGGGATCTATGGCTACACCTTC | CASVRGAGIYGYTF
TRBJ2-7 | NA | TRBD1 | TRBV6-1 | TGTGCCAGCAGTTCCCGGGACAGAAGCGAGCAGTACTTC | CASSSRDRSEQYF
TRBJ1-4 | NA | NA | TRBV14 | TGTGCCAGCAGCCCGGTTGGAGGGGGAGGCGGAAAACTGTTTTTT | CASSPVGGGGGKLFF
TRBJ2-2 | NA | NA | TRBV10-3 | TGTGCCATCAGTCAGGGGGGCACCGGGGAGCTGTTTTTT | CAISQGGTGELFF
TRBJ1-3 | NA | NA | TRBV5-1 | TGCGCCAGCAGTGGAGGGTCCCTCTCTGGAAACACCATATATTTT | CASSGGSLSGNTIYF
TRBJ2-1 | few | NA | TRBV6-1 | TGTGCCAGCAGTGAATGGGGGACAACCCAAGGTGAGCAGTTCTTC | CASSEWGTTQGEQFF
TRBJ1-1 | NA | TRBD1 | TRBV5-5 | TGTGCCAGCAACGAGGGGGCGGGCACTGAAGCTTTCTTT | CASNEGAGTEAFF
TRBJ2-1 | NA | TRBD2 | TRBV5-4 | TGTGCCAGCGGGATCGGGGGGAGCTCCTACAATGAGCAGTTCTTC | CASGIGGSSYNEQFF
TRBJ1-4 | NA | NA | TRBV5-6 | TGTGCCAGCAGCGCTCAGGGAGCGGGGGAAAAACTGTTTTTT | CASSAQGAGEKLFF
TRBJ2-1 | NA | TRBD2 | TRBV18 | TGTGCCAGCTCACCCCGGACTAGCGGGGGCAACTACAATGAGCAGTTCTTC | CASSPRTSGGNYNEQFF
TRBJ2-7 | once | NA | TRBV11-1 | TGTGCCAGCAGCCCCCGCTCCTACGAGCAGTACTTC | CASSPRSYEQYF
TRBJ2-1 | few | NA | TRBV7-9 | TGTGCCAGCAGCTTTGGGGCGAGCTCCTACAATGAGCAGTTCTTC | CASSFGASSYNEQFF
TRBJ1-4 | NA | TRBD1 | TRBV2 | TGTGCCAGCAGCGAAGTCCCAGGGGGTTCTGAGGAAAAACTGTTTTTT | CASSEVPGGSEEKLFF
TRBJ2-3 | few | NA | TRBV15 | TGTGCCACCAGCAGAGTGCGGGCCCCCACAGATACGCAGTATTTT | CATSRVRAPTDTQYF
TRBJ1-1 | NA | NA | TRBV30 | TGTGCCTGGAGCCGAGTAGCTGAAGCTTTCTTT | CAWSRVAEAFF
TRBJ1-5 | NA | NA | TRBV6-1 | TGTGCCAGCAGCCCCCGAGCTGACGGCAATCAGCCCCAGCATTTT | CASSPRADGNQPQHF
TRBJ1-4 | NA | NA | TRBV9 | TGTGCCAGCAGCGTAGAGGATCAGGGAAATGGAAAACTGTTTTTT | CASSVEDQGNGKLFF
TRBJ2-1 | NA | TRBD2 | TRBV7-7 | TGTGCCAGCAGCCCGGGGGGAGGGAATGAGCAGTTCTTC | CASSPGGGNEQFF
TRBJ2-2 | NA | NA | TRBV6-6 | TGTGCCAGCAGTACCCGGGACACTTGGGCACTGTTTTTT | CASSTRDTWALFF
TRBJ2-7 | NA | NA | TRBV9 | TGTGCCAGCAGCGAACAAGACGGGAGTGGCGAGCAGTACTTC | CASSEQDGSGEQYF
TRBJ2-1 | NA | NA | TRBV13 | TGTGCCAGCAGCTTAGGAAGCTCCAGCTCCTACAATGAGCAGTTCTTC | CASSLGSSSSYNEQFF
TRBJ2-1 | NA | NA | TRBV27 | TGTGCCAGCAGTTTTACGCTAGCCGGTGAGCAGTTCTTC | CASSFTLAGEQFF
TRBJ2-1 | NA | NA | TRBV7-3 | TGTGCCAGCAGCTTAAATGTGGGAGCTGAGCAGTTCTTC | CASSLNVGAEQFF
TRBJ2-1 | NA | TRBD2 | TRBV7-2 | TGTGCCAGCAGCTTGGGGACTAGCCAACACAATGAGCAGTTCTTC | CASSLGTSQHNEQFF
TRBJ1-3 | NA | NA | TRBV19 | TGTGCCAGTACCAGATCTGGAAACACCATATATTTT | CASTRSGNTIYF
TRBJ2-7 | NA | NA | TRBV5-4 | TGTGCCAGCAGCTTGGCCCCGTGGGGGGCGGACGAGCAGTACTTC | CASSLAPWGADEQYF
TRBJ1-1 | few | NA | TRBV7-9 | TGTGCCAGCAGCCACACTGAAGCTTTCTTT | CASSHTEAFF
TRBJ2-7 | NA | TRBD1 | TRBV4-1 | TGCGCCAGCAGCCAGGGGCGGACAGGGGGCTTGCAGTACTTC | CASSQGRTGGLQYF
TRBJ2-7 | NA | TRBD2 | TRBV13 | TGTGCCAGCAGCCAGGGCCTAGCGGGATCTATCTACGAGCAGTACTTC | CASSQGLAGSIYEQYF